This T cell receptor (beta chain) was captured in a study of radiotherapy plus CTLA-4 blockade in lung cancer. Study-wide findings and caveats: With interferon-beta, early dynamics of blood T cell clones were reported to best predict response.

The protocol was immunoSEQ multiplex PCR, while the TCRdb copy is restricted to in-frame clones and leaves out a portion. In the table there are some 77,000 clones, approximately 86% of which are singletons. With regard to this clone: Its antigen is not identified.

Germline CDR1 and CDR2: LGHNA and YNFKEQ. The CDR3 runs to 13 residues. V gave up 0 bases and J gave up 9 bases, with 11 bases separating them. Sequenced material: peripheral blood, taken from a patient treated with radiotherapy plus ipilimumab. The receptor comes from a human donor with non-small cell lung cancer who had a partial response to radiotherapy plus ipilimumab. The V and J genes are TRBV4-2 and TRBJ2-5; D gene unclear. The CDR3 spells CASSQDLEQSQYF. The CDR3 DNA sequence: TGTGCCAGCAGCCAAGACCTGGAACAGTCCCAGTACTTC.